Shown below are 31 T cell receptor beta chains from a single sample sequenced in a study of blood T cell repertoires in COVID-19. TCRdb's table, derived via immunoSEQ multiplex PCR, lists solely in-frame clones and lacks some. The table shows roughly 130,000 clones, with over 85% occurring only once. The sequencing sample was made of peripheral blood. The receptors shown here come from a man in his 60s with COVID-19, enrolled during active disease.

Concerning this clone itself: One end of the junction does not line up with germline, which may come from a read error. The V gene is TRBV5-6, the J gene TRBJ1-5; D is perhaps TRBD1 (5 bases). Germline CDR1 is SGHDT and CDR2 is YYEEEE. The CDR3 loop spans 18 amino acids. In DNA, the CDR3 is TGTGCCAGCAGCTTGTTTCCAGGGCCGGTTTATAGCAATCAACCCCAGCATTTT. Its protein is CASSLFPGPVYSNQPQHF. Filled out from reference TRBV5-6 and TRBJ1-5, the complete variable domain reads DAGVTQSPTHLIKTRGQQVTLRCSPKSGHDTVSWYQQALGQGPQFIFQYYEEEERQRGNFPDRFSGHQFPNYSSELNVNALLLGDSALYLCASSLFPGPVYSNQPQHFGDGTRLSIL.

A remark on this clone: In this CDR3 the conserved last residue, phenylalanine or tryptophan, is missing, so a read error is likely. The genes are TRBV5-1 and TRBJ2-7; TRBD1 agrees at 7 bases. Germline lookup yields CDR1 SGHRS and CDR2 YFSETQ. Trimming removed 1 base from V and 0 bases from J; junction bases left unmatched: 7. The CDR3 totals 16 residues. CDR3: CASSLRLQGSSYEQYL. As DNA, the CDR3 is TGCGCCAGCAGCTTGAGGTTACAGGGGAGCTCCTACGAGCAGTACCTC.

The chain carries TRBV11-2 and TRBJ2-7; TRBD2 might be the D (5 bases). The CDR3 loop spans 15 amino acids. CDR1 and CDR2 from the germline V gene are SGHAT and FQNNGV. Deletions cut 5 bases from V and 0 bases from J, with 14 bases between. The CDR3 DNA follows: TGTGCCAGCAGCCCCGGACTGCCAGACTCCTACGAGCAGTACTTC. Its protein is CASSPGLPDSYEQYF.

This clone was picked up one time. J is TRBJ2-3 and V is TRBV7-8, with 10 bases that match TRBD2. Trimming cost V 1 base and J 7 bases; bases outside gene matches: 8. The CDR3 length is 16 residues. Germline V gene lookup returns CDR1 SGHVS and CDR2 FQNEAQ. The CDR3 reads CASSLVGSSGRYTQYF. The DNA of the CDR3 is TGTGCCAGCAGCTTAGTGGGCTCTAGCGGGAGATATACGCAGTATTTT.

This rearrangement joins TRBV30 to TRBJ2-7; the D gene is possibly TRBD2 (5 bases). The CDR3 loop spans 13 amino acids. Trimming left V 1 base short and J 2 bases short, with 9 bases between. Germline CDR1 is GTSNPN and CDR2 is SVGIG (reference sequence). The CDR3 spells CAWSDGLPYEQYF. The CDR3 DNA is TGTGCCTGGAGTGACGGACTCCCCTACGAGCAGTACTTC.

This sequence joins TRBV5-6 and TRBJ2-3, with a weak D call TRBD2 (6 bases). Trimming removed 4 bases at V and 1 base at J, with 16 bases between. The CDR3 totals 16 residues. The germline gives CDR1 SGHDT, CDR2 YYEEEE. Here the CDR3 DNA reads TGTGCCAGCAGCCCCCTAGGGACTCACCGCACAGATACGCAGTATTTT. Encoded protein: CASSPLGTHRTDTQYF.

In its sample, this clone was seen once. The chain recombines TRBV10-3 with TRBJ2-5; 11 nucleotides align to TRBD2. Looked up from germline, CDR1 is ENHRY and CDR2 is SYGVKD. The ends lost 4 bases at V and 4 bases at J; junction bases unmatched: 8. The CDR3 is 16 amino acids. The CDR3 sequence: CAISVSGRAGRETQYF. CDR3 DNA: TGTGCCATCAGTGTTAGCGGGAGGGCCGGTCGAGAGACCCAGTACTTC.

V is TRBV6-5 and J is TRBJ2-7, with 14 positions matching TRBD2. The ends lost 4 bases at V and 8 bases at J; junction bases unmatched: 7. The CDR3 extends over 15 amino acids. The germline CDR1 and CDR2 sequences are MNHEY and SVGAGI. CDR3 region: CASSFPGTSGSQQYF. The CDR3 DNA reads TGTGCCAGCAGTTTCCCCGGGACTAGCGGGAGTCAGCAGTACTTC.

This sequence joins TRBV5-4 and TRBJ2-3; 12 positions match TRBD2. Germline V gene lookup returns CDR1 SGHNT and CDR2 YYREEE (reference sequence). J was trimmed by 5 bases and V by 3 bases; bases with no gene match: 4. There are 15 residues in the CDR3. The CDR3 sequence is CASSYLAGGGDTQYF. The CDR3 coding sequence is TGTGCCAGCAGCTACCTAGCGGGGGGGGGAGATACGCAGTATTTT.

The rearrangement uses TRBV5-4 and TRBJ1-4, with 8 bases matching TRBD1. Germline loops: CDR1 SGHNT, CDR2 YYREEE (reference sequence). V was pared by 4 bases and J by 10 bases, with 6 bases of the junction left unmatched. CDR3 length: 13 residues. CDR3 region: CASSENRGAKLFF. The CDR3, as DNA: TGTGCCAGCAGCGAAAACAGGGGGGCAAAACTGTTTTTT.

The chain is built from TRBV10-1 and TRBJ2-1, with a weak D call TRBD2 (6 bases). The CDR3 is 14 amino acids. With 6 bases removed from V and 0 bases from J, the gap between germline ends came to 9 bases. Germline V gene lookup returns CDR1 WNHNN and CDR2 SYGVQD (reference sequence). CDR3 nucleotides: TGCGCCAGCAGCGTAGCGGACTCCTACAATGAGCAGTTCTTC. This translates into CASSVADSYNEQFF.

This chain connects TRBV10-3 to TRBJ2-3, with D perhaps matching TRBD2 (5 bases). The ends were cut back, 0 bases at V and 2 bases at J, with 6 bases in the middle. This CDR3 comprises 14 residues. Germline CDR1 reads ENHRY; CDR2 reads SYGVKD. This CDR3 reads CAISESLATDTQYF. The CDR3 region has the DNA TGTGCCATCAGTGAGTCCCTAGCCACAGATACGCAGTATTTT.

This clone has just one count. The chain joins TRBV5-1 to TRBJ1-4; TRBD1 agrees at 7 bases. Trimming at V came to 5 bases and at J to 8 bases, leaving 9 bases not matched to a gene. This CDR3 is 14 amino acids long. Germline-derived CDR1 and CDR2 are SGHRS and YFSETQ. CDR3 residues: CASREQGTAEKLFF. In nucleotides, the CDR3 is TGCGCCAGCAGGGAACAGGGGACCGCCGAAAAACTGTTTTTT.

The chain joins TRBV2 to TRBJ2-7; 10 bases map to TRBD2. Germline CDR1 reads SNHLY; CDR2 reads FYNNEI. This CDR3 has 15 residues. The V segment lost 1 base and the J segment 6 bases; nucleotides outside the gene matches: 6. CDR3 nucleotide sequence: TGTGCCAGCAGTGAAGGGGCTAGCGGGAGTGGCGAGCAGTACTTC. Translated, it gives CASSEGASGSGEQYF.

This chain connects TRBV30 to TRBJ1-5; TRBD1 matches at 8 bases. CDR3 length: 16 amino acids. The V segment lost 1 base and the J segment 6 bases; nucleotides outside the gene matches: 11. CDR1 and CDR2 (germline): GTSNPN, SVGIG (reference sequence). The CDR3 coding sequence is TGTGCCTGGAGTGGACCAACCTCAGGGGGCAGTCAGCCCCAGCATTTT. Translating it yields CAWSGPTSGGSQPQHF.

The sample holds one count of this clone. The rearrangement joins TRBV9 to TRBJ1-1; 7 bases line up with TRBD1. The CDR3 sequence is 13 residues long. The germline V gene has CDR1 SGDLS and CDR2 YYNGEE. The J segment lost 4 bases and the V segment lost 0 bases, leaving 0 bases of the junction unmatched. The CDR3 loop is CASSVEGATEAFF. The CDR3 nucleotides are TGTGCCAGCAGCGTAGAGGGGGCCACTGAAGCTTTCTTT.

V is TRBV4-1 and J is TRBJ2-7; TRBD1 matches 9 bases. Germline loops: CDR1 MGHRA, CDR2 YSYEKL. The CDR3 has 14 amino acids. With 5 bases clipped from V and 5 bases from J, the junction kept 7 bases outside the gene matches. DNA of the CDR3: TGCGCCAGCAGCGACGGGACAGGGTTCGACGAGCAGTACTTC. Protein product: CASSDGTGFDEQYF.

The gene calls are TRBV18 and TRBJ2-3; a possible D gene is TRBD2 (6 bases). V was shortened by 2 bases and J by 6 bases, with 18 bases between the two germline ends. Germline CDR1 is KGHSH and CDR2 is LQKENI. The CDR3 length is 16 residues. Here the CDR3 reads CASSPAGSLYRDTQYF. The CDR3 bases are TGTGCCAGCTCACCAGCCGGGAGTCTCTATCGGGATACGCAGTATTTT. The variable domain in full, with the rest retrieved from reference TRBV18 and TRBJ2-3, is NAGVMQNPRHLVRRRGQEARLRCSPMKGHSHVYWYRQLPEEGLKFMVYLQKENIIDESGMPKERFSAEFPKEGPSILRIQQVVRGDSAAYFCASSPAGSLYRDTQYFGPGTRLTVL.

CDR3 residues: CASSLGQGVQNEQFF. The DNA of the CDR3 is TGTGCCAGCAGCCTGGGACAGGGAGTACAAAATGAGCAGTTCTTC. The chain uses TRBV11-3 and TRBJ2-1; 9 bases are shared with TRBD1. The CDR3 has 15 residues. Per germline, CDR1 SGHNT and CDR2 YENEEA. With V trimmed by 5 bases and J by 7 bases, 9 bases remained unmatched.

The CDR3 nucleotides are TGTGCCAGTAGTATCGGGCTTCAACAGGGGGCACTTCAGCCCCAGCATTTT. It specifies CASSIGLQQGALQPQHF. The chain employs TRBV19 and TRBJ1-5; 9 bases map to TRBD1. The ends lost 3 bases at V and 6 bases at J; junction bases unmatched: 12. Per germline, CDR1 LNHDA and CDR2 SQIVND (reference sequence). CDR3 length: 17 residues.

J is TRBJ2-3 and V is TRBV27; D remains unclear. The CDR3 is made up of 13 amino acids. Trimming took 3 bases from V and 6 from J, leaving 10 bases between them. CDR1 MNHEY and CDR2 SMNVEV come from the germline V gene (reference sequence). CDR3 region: CASSLTRPDTQYF. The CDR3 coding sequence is TGTGCCAGCAGTTTGACTCGACCGGATACGCAGTATTTT.

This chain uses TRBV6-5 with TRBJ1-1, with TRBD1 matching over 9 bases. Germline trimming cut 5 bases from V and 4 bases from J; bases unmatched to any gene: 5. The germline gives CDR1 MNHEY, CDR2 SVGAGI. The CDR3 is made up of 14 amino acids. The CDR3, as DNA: TGTGCCAGCAGTCCCGAGACAGGGGGCACTGAAGCTTTCTTT. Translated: CASSPETGGTEAFF.

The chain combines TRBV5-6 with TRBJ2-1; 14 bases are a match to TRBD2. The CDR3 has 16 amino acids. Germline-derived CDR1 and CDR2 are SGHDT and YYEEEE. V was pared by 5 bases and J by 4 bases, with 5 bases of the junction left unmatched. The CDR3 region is CASRGTSGSQYNEQFF. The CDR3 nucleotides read TGTGCCAGCAGGGGGACTAGCGGGAGTCAGTACAATGAGCAGTTCTTC. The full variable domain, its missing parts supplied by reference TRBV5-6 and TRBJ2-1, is DAGVTQSPTHLIKTRGQQVTLRCSPKSGHDTVSWYQQALGQGPQFIFQYYEEEERQRGNFPDRFSGHQFPNYSSELNVNALLLGDSALYLCASRGTSGSQYNEQFFGPGTRLTVL.

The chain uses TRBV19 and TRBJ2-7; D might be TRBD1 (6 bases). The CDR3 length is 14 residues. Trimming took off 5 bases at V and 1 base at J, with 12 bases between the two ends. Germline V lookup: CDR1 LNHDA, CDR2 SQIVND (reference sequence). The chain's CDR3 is CASSSTGTSYEQYF. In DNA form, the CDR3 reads TGTGCCAGTAGTTCAACCGGGACATCCTACGAGCAGTACTTC.

CDR3 in DNA: TGTGCCAGCAGCCGCATGGGGGGGCGAGGAACTGAAGCTTTCTTT. Translating it yields CASSRMGGRGTEAFF. The chain carries TRBV3-1 (or the pseudogene TRBV3-2) and TRBJ1-1; D may be TRBD1 (6 bases). Germline V gene data show CDR1 as LGHDT and CDR2 as YNNKEL (reference sequence). The CDR3 is 15 amino acids. V was shortened by 4 bases and J by 5 bases, with 17 bases between the two germline ends.

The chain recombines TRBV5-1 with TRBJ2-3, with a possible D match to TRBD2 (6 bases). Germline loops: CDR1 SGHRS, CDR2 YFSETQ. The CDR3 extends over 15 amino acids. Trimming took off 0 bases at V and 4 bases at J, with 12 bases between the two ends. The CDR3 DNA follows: TGCGCCAGCAGCTTGGGGTTACGCGGGGCAGATACGCAGTATTTT. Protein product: CASSLGLRGADTQYF.

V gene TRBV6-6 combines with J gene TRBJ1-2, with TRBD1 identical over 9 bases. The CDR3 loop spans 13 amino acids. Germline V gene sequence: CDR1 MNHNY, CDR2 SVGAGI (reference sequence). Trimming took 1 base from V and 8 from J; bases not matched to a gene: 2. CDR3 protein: CASSYWDREGYTF. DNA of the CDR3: TGTGCCAGCAGTTACTGGGACAGGGAAGGCTACACCTTC.

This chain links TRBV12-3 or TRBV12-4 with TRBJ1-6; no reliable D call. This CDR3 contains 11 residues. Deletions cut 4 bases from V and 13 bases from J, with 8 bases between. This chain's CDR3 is CASSSDSPLHF. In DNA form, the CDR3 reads TGTGCCAGCAGTTCAGACTCCCCCCTCCACTTT.

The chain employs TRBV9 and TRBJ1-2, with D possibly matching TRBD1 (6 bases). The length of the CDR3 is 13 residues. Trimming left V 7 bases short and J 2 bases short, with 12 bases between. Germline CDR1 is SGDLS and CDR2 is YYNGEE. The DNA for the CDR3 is TGTGCCAGCTCTTCCGGACAGAACTATGGCTACACCTTC. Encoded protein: CASSSGQNYGYTF.

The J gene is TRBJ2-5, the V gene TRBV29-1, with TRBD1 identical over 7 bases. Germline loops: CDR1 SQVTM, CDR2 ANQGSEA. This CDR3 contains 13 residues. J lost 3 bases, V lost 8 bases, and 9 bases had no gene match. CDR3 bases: TGCAGCTTCCATTCCGGGACAGAAGAGACCCAGTACTTC. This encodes CSFHSGTEETQYF. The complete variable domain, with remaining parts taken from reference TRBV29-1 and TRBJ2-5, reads SAVISQKPSRDICQRGTSLTIQCQVDSQVTMMFWYRQQPGQSLTLIATANQGSEATYESGFVIDKFPISRPNLTFSTLTVSNMSPEDSSIYLCSFHSGTEETQYFGPGTRLLVL.

The CDR3 region is CASSVTGTYSNQPQHF. In nucleotides, the CDR3 is TGTGCCAGCAGTGTGACAGGAACTTATAGCAATCAGCCCCAGCATTTT. V is TRBV27 and J is TRBJ1-5; D is possibly TRBD1 (6 bases). Trimming stripped 5 bases from V and 0 bases from J, with 14 bases between. CDR1 and CDR2 (germline): MNHEY, SMNVEV (reference sequence). The CDR3 length is 16 residues.